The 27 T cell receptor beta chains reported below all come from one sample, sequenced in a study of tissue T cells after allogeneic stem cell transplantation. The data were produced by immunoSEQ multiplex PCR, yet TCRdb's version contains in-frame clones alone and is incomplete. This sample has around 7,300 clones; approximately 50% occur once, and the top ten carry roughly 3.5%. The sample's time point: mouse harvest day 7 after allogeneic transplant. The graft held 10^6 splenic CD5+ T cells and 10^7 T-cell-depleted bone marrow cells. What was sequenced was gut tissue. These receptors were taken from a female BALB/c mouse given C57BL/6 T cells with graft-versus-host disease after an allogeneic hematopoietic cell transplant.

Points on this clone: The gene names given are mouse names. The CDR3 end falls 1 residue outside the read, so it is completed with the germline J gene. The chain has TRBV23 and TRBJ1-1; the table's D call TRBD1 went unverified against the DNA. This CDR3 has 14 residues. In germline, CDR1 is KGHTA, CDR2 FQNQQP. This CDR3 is CSSTRDRGNTEVFF. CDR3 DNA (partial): TGCTCCAGCACCCGGGACAGGGGAAACACAGAAGTCTTC.

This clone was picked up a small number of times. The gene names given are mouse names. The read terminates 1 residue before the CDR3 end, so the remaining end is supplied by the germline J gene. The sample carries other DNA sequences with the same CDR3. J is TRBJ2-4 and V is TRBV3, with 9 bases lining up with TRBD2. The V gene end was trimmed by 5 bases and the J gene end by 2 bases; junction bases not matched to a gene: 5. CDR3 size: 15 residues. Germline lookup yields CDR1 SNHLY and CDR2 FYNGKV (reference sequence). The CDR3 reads CASSPRLGAQNTLYF. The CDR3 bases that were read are TGTGCCAGCAGCCCCCGACTGGGGGCTCAAAACACCTTGTAC. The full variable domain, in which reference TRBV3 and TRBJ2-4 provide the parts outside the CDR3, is GPKVLQIPSHQIIDMGQMVTLNCDPVSNHLYFYWYKQILGQQMEFLVNFYNGKVMEKSKLFKDQFSVERPDGSYFTLKIQPTALEDSAVYFCASSPRLGAQNTLYFGAGTRLSVL.

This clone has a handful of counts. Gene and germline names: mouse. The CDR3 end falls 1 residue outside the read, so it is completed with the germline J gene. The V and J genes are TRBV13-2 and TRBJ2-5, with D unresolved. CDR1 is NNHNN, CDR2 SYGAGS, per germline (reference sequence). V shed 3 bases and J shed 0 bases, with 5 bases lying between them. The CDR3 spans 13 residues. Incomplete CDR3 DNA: TGTGCCAGCGGTGGACAAAACCAAGACACCCAGTAC. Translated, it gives CASGGQNQDTQY. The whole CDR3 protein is CASGGQNQDTQYF.

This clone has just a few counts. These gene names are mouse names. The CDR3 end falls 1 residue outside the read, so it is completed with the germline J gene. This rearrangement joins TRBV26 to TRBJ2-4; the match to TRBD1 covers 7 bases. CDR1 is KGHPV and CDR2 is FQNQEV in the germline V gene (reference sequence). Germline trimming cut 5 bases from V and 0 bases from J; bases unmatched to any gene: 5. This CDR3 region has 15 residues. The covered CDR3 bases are TGTGCCAGCAGTAGACAGGGTTGGAGTCAAAACACCTTGTAC. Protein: CASSRQGWSQNTLY. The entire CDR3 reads CASSRQGWSQNTLYF.

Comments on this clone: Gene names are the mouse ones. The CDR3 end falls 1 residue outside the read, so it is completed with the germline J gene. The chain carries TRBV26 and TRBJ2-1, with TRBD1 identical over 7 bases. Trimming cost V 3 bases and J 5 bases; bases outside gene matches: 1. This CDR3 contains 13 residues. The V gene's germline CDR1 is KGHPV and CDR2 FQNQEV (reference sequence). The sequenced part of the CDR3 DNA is TGTGCCAGCAGTCTCCAGGGGGATGCTGAGCAGTTC. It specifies CASSLQGDAEQF. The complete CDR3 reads CASSLQGDAEQFF.

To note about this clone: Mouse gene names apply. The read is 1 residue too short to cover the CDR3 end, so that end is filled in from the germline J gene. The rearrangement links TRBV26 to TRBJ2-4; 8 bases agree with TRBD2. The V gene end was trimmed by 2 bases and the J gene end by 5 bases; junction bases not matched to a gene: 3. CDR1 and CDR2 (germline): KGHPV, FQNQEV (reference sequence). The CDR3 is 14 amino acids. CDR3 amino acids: CASSLMGGGNTLYF. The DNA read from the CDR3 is TGTGCCAGCAGTCTGATGGGGGGGGGAAACACCTTGTAC.

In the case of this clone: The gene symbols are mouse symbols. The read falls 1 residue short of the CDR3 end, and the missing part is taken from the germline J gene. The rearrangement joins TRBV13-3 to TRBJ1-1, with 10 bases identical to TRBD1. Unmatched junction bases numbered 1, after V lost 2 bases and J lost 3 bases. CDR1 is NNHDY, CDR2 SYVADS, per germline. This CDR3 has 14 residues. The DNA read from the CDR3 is TGTGCCAGCAGTGAGGACAGGGGGGACACAGAAGTCTTC. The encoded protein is CASSEDRGDTEVF. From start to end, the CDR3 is CASSEDRGDTEVFF.

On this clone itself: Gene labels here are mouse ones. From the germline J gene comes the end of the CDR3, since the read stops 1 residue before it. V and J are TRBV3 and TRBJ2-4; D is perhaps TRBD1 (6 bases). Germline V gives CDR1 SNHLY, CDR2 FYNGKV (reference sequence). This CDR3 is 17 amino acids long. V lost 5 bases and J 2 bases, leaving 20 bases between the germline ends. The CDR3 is CASSPGPGRGIQNTLYF. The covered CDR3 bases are TGTGCCAGCAGCCCGGGACCGGGGAGGGGGATTCAAAACACCTTGTAC.

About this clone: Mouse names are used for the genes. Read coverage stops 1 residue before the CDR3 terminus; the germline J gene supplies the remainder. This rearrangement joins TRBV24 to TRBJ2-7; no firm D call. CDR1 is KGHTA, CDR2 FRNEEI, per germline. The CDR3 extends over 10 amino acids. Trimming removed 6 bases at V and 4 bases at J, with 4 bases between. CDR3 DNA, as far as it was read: TGTGCCAGCAGCAGATATGAACAGTAC. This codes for CASSRYEQY. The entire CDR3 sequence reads CASSRYEQYF.

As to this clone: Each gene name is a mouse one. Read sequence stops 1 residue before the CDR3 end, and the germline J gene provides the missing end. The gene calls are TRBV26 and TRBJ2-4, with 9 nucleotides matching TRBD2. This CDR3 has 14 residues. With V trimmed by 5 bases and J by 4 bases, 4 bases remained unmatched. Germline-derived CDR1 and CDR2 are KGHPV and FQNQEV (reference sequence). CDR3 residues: CASSSGTGKNTLYF. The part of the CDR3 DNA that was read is TGTGCCAGCAGTTCCGGGACTGGGAAAAACACCTTGTAC.

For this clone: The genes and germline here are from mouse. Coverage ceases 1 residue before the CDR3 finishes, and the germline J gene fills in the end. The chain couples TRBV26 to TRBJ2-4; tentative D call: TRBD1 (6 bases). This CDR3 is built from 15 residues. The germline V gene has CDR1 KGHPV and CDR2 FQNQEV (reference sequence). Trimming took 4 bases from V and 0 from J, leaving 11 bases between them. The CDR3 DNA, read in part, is TGTGCCAGCAGTCCCGGGACAAAAAGTCAAAACACCTTGTAC. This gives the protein CASSPGTKSQNTLY. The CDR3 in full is CASSPGTKSQNTLYF.

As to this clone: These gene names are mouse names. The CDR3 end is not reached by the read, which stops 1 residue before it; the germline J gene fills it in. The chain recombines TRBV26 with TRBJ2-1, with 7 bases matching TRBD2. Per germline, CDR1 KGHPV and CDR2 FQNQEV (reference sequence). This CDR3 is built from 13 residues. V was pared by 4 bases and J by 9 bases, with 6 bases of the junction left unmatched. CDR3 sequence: CASSPRGGDEQFF. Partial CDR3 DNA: TGTGCCAGCAGTCCCCGCGGGGGGGATGAGCAGTTC.

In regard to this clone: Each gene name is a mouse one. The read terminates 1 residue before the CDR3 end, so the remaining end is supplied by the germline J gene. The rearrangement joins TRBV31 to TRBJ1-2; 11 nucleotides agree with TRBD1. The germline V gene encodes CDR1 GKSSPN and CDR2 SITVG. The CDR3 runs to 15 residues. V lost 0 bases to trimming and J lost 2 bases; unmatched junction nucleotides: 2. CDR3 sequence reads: CAWSLGTGGNSDYTF. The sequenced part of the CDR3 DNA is TGTGCCTGGAGTCTCGGGACAGGGGGGAACTCCGACTACACC.

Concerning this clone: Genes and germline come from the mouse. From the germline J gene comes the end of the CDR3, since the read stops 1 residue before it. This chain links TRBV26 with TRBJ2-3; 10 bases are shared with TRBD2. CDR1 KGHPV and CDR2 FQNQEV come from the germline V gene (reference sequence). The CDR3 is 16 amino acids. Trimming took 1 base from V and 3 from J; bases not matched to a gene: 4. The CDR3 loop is CASSLWLGGRAETLYF. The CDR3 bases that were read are TGTGCCAGCAGTCTGTGGCTGGGGGGGCGGGCAGAAACGCTGTAT.

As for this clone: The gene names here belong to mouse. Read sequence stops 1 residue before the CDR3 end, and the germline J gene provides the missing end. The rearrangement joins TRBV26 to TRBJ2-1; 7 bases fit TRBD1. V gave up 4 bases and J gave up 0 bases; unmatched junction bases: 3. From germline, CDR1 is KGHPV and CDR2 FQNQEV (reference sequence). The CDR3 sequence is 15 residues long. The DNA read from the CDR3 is TGTGCCAGCAGTCCGGACAGGCTTAACTATGCTGAGCAGTTC. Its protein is CASSPDRLNYAEQF. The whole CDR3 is CASSPDRLNYAEQFF.

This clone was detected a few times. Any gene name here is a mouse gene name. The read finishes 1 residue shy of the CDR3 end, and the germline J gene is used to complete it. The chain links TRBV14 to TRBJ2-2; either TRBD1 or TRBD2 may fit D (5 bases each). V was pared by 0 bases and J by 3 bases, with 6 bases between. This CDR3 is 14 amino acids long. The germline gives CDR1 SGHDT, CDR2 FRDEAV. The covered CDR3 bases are TGTGCCAGCAGTTTCTGGGACGACACCGGGCAGCTCTAC. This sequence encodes CASSFWDDTGQLY. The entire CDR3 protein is CASSFWDDTGQLYF. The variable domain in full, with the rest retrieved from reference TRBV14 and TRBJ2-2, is EAGVTQSPRYAVLQEGQAVSFWCDPISGHDTLYWYQQPRDQGPQLLVYFRDEAVIDNSQLPSDRFSAVRPKGTNSTLKIQSAKQGDTATYLCASSFWDDTGQLYFGEGSKLTVL.

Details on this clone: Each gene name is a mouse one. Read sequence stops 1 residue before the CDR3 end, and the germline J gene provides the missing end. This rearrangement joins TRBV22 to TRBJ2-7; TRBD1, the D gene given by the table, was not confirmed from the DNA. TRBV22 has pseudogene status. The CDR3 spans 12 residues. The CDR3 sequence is CASSEGQYEQYF. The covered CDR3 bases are TGTGCCAGCAGCGAGGGACAGTATGAACAGTAC.

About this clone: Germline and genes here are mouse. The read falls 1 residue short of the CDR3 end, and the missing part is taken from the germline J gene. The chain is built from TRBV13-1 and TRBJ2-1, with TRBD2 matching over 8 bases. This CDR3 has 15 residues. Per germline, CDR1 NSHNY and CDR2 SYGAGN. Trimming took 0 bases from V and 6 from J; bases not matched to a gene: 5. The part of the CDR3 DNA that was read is TGTGCCAGCAGTGATGCCGGGGGGGCGCGTGCTGAGCAGTTC. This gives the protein CASSDAGGARAEQF. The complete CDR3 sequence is CASSDAGGARAEQFF.

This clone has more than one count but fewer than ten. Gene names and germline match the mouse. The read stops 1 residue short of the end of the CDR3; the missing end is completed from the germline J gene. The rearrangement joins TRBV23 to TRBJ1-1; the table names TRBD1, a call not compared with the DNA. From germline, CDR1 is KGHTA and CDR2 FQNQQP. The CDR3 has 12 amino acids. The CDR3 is CSSSPTGGRVFF. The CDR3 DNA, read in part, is TGCTCCAGCAGTCCGACAGGGGGAAGAGTCTTC.

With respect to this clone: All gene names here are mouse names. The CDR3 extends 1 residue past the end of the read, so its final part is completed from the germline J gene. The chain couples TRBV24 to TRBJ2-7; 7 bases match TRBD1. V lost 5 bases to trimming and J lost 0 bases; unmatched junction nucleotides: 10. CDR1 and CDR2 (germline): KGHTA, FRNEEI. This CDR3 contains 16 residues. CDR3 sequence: CASSIRGSRSSYEQYF. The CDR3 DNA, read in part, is TGTGCCAGCAGTATCAGGGGGTCTAGGAGCTCCTATGAACAGTAC.

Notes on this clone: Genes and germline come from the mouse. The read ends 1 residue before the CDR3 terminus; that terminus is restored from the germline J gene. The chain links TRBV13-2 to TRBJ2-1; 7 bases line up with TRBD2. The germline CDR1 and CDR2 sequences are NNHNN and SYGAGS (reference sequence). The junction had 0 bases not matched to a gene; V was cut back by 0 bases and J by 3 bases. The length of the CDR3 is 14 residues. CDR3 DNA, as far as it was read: TGTGCCAGCGGTGATGGACTGGGCTATGCTGAGCAGTTC. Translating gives CASGDGLGYAEQF. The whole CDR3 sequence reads CASGDGLGYAEQFF.

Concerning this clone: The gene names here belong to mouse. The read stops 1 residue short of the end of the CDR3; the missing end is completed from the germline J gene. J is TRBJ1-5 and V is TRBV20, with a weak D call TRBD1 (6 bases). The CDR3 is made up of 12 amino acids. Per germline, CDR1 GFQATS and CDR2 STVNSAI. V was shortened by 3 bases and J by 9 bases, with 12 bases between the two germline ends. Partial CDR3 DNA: TGTGGTGCTAGAGAGCAGGGGAGGGCTCCGCTT. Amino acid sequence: CGAREQGRAPL. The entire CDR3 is CGAREQGRAPLF. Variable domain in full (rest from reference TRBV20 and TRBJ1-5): GALVYQYPRRTICKSGTSMRMECQAVGFQATSVAWYRQSPQKTFELIALSTVNSAIKYEQNFTQEKFPISHPNLSFSSMTVLNAYLEDRGLYLCGAREQGRAPLFGEGTRLSVL.

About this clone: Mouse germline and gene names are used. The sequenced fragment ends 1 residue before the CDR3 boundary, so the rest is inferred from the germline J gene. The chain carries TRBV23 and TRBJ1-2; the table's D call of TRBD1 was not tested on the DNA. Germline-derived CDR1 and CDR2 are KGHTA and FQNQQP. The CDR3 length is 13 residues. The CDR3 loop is CSSSQPGNSDYTF. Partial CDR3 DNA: TGCTCCAGCAGTCAACCAGGAAACTCCGACTACACC.

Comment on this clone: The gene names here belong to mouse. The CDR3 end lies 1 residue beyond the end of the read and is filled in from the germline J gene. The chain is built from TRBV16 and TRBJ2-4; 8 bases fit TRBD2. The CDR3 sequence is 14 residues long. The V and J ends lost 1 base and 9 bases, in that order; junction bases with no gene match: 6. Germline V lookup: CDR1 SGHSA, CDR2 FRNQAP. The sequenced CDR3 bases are TGTGCAAGCAGCTTAGGGGGGGGGCGCGGAACCTTGTAC. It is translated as CASSLGGGRGTLY. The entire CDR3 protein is CASSLGGGRGTLYF.

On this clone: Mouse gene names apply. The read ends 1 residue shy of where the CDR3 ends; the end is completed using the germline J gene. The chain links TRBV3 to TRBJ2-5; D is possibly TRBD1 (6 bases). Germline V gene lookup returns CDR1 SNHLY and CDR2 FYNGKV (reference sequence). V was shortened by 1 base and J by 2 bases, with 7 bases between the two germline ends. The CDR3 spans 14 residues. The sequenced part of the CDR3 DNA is TGTGCCAGCAGCTTAGAGGGGGTCCAAGACACCCAGTAC. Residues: CASSLEGVQDTQY. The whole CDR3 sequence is CASSLEGVQDTQYF.

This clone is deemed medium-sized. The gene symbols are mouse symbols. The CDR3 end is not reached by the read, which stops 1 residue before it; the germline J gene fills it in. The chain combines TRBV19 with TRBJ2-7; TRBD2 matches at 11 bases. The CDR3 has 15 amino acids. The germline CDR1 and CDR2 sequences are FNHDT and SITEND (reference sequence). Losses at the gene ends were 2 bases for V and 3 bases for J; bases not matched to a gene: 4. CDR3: CASSIDWGGVYEQYF. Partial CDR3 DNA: TGTGCCAGCAGTATCGACTGGGGGGGGGTCTATGAACAGTAC.

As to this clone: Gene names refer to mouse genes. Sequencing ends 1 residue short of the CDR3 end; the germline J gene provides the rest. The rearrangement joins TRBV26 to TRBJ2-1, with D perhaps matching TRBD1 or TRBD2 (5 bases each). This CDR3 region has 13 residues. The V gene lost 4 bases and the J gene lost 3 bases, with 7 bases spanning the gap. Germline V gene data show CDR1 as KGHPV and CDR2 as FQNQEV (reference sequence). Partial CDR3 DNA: TGTGCCAGCAGTCCTGGGACCTATGCTGAGCAGTTC. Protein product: CASSPGTYAEQF. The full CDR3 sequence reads CASSPGTYAEQFF.